This T cell receptor beta chain was sequenced during a study of cytomegalovirus exposure and HLA in healthy donors. The CDR3 spans 15 residues. Germline V gene sequence: CDR1 MDHEN, CDR2 SYDVKM. V was pared by 1 base and J by 1 base, with 1 base of the junction left unmatched. The protocol was immunoSEQ multiplex PCR, while the TCRdb copy is restricted to in-frame clones and leaves out a portion. The sample records 90,000 or so clones, around 96% being singletons. This chain connects TRBV28 to TRBJ2-4; 7 nucleotides agree with TRBD2. Sequencing was done on a sample of PBMCs. The TCR originated in a man between 18 and 29 years old in good health and CMV-seronegative. The CDR3 loop reads CASSLLREAKNIQYF. Here the CDR3 DNA reads TGTGCCAGCAGTTTATTGCGGGAGGCCAAAAACATTCAGTACTTC.